Shown below are 11 T cell receptor beta chains from a single sample sequenced in a study of glioma-infiltrating T cells after dendritic cell vaccination. Profiled with immunoSEQ multiplex PCR; TCRdb holds only in-frame clones, not every one. The table lists around 60,000 clones, roughly nine tenths of them singletons, with 11% in the top ten. The time point is: after dendritic cell vaccination, including at tumor progression/relapse. Sample: blood, taken after dendritic cell vaccination. Source of these receptors: a human donor with glioblastoma.

This sequence joins TRBV7-6 and TRBJ2-7; the D gene is possibly TRBD1 (5 bases). CDR3 length equals 13 residues. Germline CDR1 and CDR2: SGHVS and FNYEAQ. Trimming cost V 4 bases and J 6 bases, with 13 bases left between them. Written as DNA, the CDR3 is TGTGCCAGCAGCTCGAGAATAGGGGTCGAGCAGTACTTC. Translation gives CASSSRIGVEQYF.

This sequence joins TRBV4-3 and TRBJ1-6; 11 bases line up with TRBD1. The V segment lost 2 bases and the J segment 9 bases; nucleotides outside the gene matches: 3. This CDR3 comprises 15 residues. CDR1 and CDR2 from the germline V gene are LGHNA and YSLEER. The CDR3 DNA sequence: TGCGCCAGCAGCCAAAGGACAGGGGGCCCTTCACCCCTCCACTTT. Amino acids: CASSQRTGGPSPLHF.

The V call is TRBV19, the J call TRBJ1-4, with no clear D. Per germline, CDR1 LNHDA and CDR2 SQIVND (reference sequence). This CDR3 comprises 14 residues. V was clipped by 8 bases and J by 4 bases, with 14 bases between them. CDR3 in amino acids: CASSWWGGNEKLFF. The DNA of the CDR3 is TGTGCCAGTTCATGGTGGGGAGGTAATGAAAAACTGTTTTTT.

The chain joins TRBV9 to TRBJ2-2; 9 nucleotides align to TRBD2. CDR1 is SGDLS and CDR2 is YYNGEE in the germline V gene. This CDR3 region has 15 residues. V lost 9 bases to trimming and J lost 1 base; unmatched junction nucleotides: 7. As DNA, the CDR3 is TGTGCCACCAAGGAGACTAGCGGGAACACCGGGGAGCTGTTTTTT. Encoded protein: CATKETSGNTGELFF.

The chain combines TRBV7-9 with TRBJ1-1; 8 positions match TRBD1. Germline V lookup: CDR1 SEHNR, CDR2 FQNEAQ (reference sequence). The CDR3 runs 15 residues. J gave up 4 bases and V 4 bases, and 8 bases lay outside the gene matches. CDR3 coding DNA: TGTGCCAGCAGCTCCCCGGGACAGGTCGGCACTGAAGCTTTCTTT. It translates to CASSSPGQVGTEAFF.

The rearrangement joins TRBV5-6 to TRBJ2-7, with D uncertain. This CDR3 is 15 amino acids long. The germline V gene has CDR1 SGHDT and CDR2 YYEEEE. Trimming pared 0 bases from V and 1 base from J, leaving 11 bases between. The CDR3 nucleotides read TGTGCCAGCAGCTTGGGGCAGGTTTTTTCCTACGAGCAGTACTTC. Translating gives CASSLGQVFSYEQYF.

The chain links TRBV2 to TRBJ2-5, with TRBD2 identical over 10 bases. The germline V gene has CDR1 SNHLY and CDR2 FYNNEI. V dropped 0 bases and J dropped 7; count of bases not matched to a gene: 2. This CDR3 is built from 14 residues. The DNA for the CDR3 is TGTGCCAGCAGTGAAGCCCGGACTAGCGGGACCCAGTACTTC. It is translated as CASSEARTSGTQYF. The full variable domain, its missing parts supplied by reference TRBV2 and TRBJ2-5, is EPEVTQTPSHQVTQMGQEVILRCVPISNHLYFYWYRQILGQKVEFLVSFYNNEISEKSEIFDDQFSVERPDGSNFTLKIRSTKLEDSAMYFCASSEARTSGTQYFGPGTRLLVL.

The chain has TRBV28 and TRBJ1-4; weak D call: TRBD1 (6 bases). V was pared by 10 bases and J by 7 bases, with 16 bases between. The germline V gene has CDR1 MDHEN and CDR2 SYDVKM. The CDR3 contains 13 residues. The CDR3 DNA reads TGTGCCACCCTCGCGGGGGCGGGTGAAAAACTGTTTTTT. This sequence encodes CATLAGAGEKLFF.

This chain links TRBV30 with TRBJ2-7; D not resolved. Germline-derived CDR1 and CDR2 are GTSNPN and SVGIG (reference sequence). There are 12 residues in the CDR3. Trimming shortened V by 2 bases and J by 3 bases, and 8 bases separated the two germline ends. In nucleotides, the CDR3 is TGTGCCTGGAGTCCCTCGGGCTACGAGCAGTACTTC. Residues: CAWSPSGYEQYF.

This clone is a singleton in its sample. This chain uses TRBV7-9 with TRBJ2-1, with 12 bases matching TRBD2. This CDR3 region has 17 residues. Germline assignment: CDR1 SEHNR and CDR2 FQNEAQ (reference sequence). V lost 3 bases to trimming and J lost 8 bases; unmatched junction nucleotides: 11. CDR3 sequence: CASSFLHSSGGVDEQFF. Here the CDR3 DNA reads TGTGCCAGCAGCTTTTTGCATTCTAGCGGGGGGGTAGATGAGCAGTTCTTC.

V is TRBV10-1 and J is TRBJ2-3, with 8 bases identical to TRBD1. There are 18 residues in the CDR3. The J segment lost 0 bases and the V segment lost 1 base, leaving 9 bases of the junction unmatched. Looked up from germline, CDR1 is WNHNN and CDR2 is SYGVQD (reference sequence). The CDR3, as DNA: TGCGCCAGCAGTGAGTTCAGGGGGCTAAATCCTAGCACAGATACGCAGTATTTT. It codes for CASSEFRGLNPSTDTQYF.